The clone carrying this T cell receptor (beta chain) was detected only once. Its antigen is not identified. The identical CDR3 is also encoded by other nucleotide sequences in the sample. Germline V lookup: CDR1 SGHDT, CDR2 YYEEEE. This CDR3 has 14 amino acids. V shed 0 bases and J shed 0 bases, with 7 bases lying between them. This specimen belongs to a study of shared clonotypes between healthy human individuals. The study's findings and limits: Sampling used blood alone; tissue repertoires probably differ.

The data were produced by immunoSEQ multiplex PCR, yet TCRdb's version contains in-frame clones alone and is incomplete. The sample records about 820,000 clones, about 92% being singletons. CD45RO-negative CD8 cells positively selected for CCR7 made up the naive population, which excluded terminally differentiated effector memory CD45RA+ cells. V gene TRBV5-6 combines with J gene TRBJ2-7, with D perhaps matching TRBD1 (6 bases). Sequenced material: naive CD8+ T cells sorted from blood. The origin of this receptor is a man between 25 and 39 years old in good health. CDR3 sequence reads: CASSLGGGSYEQYF. The CDR3 DNA reads TGTGCCAGCAGCTTGGGAGGGGGCTCCTACGAGCAGTACTTC.